This T cell receptor beta chain appears in the sequencing data of a study of technical replicates of blood from a handful of donors. Germline assignment: CDR1 SGHKS and CDR2 YYEKEE (reference sequence). V lost 2 bases, J lost 4 bases, and 8 bases stayed unmatched. The CDR3 length is 15 residues. The assay was immunoSEQ multiplex PCR, and TCRdb's table has in-frame clones only and misses some. The sample has approximately 68,000 clones; about 97% are singletons. What was sequenced was T cells isolated from PBMCs. This clonotype originated in a human donor in good health. This chain joins TRBV5-5 and TRBJ1-1; the match to TRBD1 covers 7 bases. Here the CDR3 DNA reads TGTGCCAGCAGCTTAAGTTTCTCAGGGGGCACTGAAGCTTTCTTT. Translating gives CASSLSFSGGTEAFF.